These T cell receptor beta chains were read from a single sample in a study of T-cell reconstitution after alpha-beta-depleted transplantation in children. MiXCR, run by TCRdb on the PCR reads, gives a single entry per CDR3 protein. The sample carries over 200,000 distinct CDR3 sequences, roughly 8.1% recorded once. The starting material was PBMCs, mostly from graft donor cells, obtained 360 days after TCRalphabeta/CD19-depleted stem cell transplant. The receptors derive from a male patient aged 2 to 10 who had a stem cell transplant for acute myeloid leukemia, so the T cells may come from the graft donor. Each CDR3 is given with its conserved first and last residue. D genes are given only for firm matches. The size entry is marked missing in some rows and otherwise reads once, few, many or a size class.

v_call	clone_size	d_call	j_call	cdr3_aa	cdr3_nt
TRBV20-1	-	-	TRBJ2-3	CSARDRLAVGFTDTQYF	TGCAGTGCTAGAGATCGGTTGGCGGTAGGATTCACAGATACGCAGTATTTT
TRBV6-1	many	-	TRBJ2-5	CASSEYPTRGETQYF	TGTGCCAGCAGTGAATACCCGACTAGAGGCGAGACCCAGTACTTC
TRBV4-1	-	-	TRBJ1-4	CASSRLRREEKLFF	TGCGCCAGCAGCCGACTTAGACGAGAGGAAAAACTGTTTTTT
TRBV5-1	many	-	TRBJ2-1	CASSFLTPAGGNEQFF	TGCGCCAGCAGCTTCCTAACTCCAGCCGGTGGCAATGAGCAGTTCTTC
TRBV10-3	few	TRBD1	TRBJ1-1	CAISPGQGFTEAFF	TGTGCCATCAGCCCGGGACAGGGATTCACTGAAGCTTTCTTT
TRBV12-3/TRBV12-4	many	-	TRBJ2-1	CASSFSGWKTAYNEQFF	TGTGCCAGCAGTTTCTCTGGATGGAAAACAGCCTACAATGAGCAGTTCTTC
TRBV29-1	few	TRBD2	TRBJ2-3	CSVEDQLTSGRVTDTQYF	TGCAGCGTTGAAGATCAGCTGACTAGCGGGAGGGTTACAGATACGCAGTATTTT
TRBV27	few	-	TRBJ1-1	CASSFARAEFSKNTEAFF	TGTGCCAGCAGTTTCGCCAGGGCGGAGTTTTCAAAGAACACTGAAGCTTTCTTT
TRBV10-3	many	-	TRBJ2-3	CARTADHTYNTQYF	TGTGCCAGGACAGCGGACCACACATATAATACGCAGTATTTT
TRBV6-1	few	-	TRBJ2-7	CASRRGGQPSYEQYF	TGTGCCAGCCGCCGCGGGGGACAGCCCTCCTACGAGCAGTACTTC
TRBV4-1	-	-	TRBJ2-3	CASSHDTDTQYF	TGCGCCAGCAGCCACGACACAGATACGCAGTATTTT
TRBV12-3/TRBV12-4	-	TRBD1	TRBJ1-2	CASSSTGTGDGYTF	TGTGCCAGCAGTTCCACCGGGACAGGGGATGGCTACACCTTC
TRBV29-1	many	-	TRBJ2-7	CSVTGTVYEQYF	TGCAGCGTCACCGGGACTGTCTACGAGCAGTACTTC
TRBV4-3	few	TRBD2	TRBJ2-1	CASRPGLAGVHEQFF	TGCGCCAGCAGACCGGGACTAGCCGGGGTACATGAGCAGTTCTTC
TRBV11-1	few	TRBD2	TRBJ2-3	CASRPGTSGRSGTDTQYF	TGTGCCAGCAGACCTGGGACTAGCGGGAGGAGCGGCACAGATACGCAGTATTTT
TRBV20-1	many	-	TRBJ2-1	CSSRLGNEQFF	TGCAGTTCCAGATTAGGGAATGAGCAGTTCTTC
TRBV20-1	few	-	TRBJ1-5	CSARRANQPQHF	TGCAGTGCTAGGAGGGCCAATCAGCCCCAGCATTTT
TRBV5-1	many	-	TRBJ2-5	CASTSQETQYF	TGCGCCAGCACCTCTCAAGAGACCCAGTACTTC
TRBV7-9	few	-	TRBJ2-7	CASSHSKGTFSYEQYF	TGTGCCAGCAGCCATAGTAAGGGGACATTTTCCTACGAGCAGTACTTC
TRBV5-1	few	TRBD1	TRBJ1-1	CASSLSGRGGTEAFF	TGCGCCAGCAGCTTGTCGGGCAGGGGGGGCACTGAAGCTTTCTTT
TRBV15	few	-	TRBJ2-3	CATSRLKDTQYF	TGTGCCACCAGCAGACTGAAGGATACGCAGTATTTT
TRBV4-2	many	-	TRBJ2-1	CASSQEVGINEQFF	TGTGCCAGCAGCCAAGAGGTAGGGATAAATGAGCAGTTCTTC
TRBV12-3/TRBV12-4	many	TRBD2	TRBJ2-4	CASSLEGLWGAKNIQYF	TGTGCCAGCAGTTTAGAGGGACTATGGGGGGCCAAAAACATTCAGTACTTC
TRBV29-1	-	TRBD1	TRBJ1-1	CSVRPRQGKNTEAFF	TGCAGCGTTAGGCCGCGACAGGGGAAGAACACTGAAGCTTTCTTT
TRBV15	-	-	TRBJ1-6	CATSSSPSRGNSPLHF	TGTGCCACCAGCAGCTCGCCCTCACGCGGGAATTCACCCCTCCACTTT
TRBV29-1	-	TRBD1	TRBJ1-2	CSVEDSGQGARDGYTF	TGCAGCGTTGAAGATAGTGGACAGGGGGCGCGTGATGGCTACACCTTC
TRBV5-1	many	TRBD2	TRBJ2-7	CASSLDLAGVAYEQYF	TGCGCCAGCAGCTTGGATCTAGCGGGAGTGGCCTACGAGCAGTACTTC
TRBV12-3/TRBV12-4	-	-	TRBJ2-5	CASSFPPGIWEETQYF	TGTGCCAGCAGTTTCCCTCCAGGGATTTGGGAAGAGACCCAGTACTTC
TRBV12-3/TRBV12-4	many	-	TRBJ2-5	CASSLEGAQYF	TGTGCCAGCAGTTTGGAGGGGGCCCAGTACTTC
TRBV6-5	-	-	TRBJ2-3	CASSYDRSTDTQYF	TGTGCCAGCAGTTACGACAGGAGCACAGATACGCAGTATTTT
TRBV5-1	-	-	TRBJ2-2	CASGLGNTGELFF	TGCGCCAGCGGCCTAGGGAACACCGGGGAGCTGTTTTTT
TRBV11-1	few	TRBD1	TRBJ2-5	CASSFNRGIEETQYF	TGTGCCAGCAGCTTTAACAGGGGGATTGAGGAGACCCAGTACTTC
TRBV6-5	many	-	TRBJ2-5	CASSYGGLETQYF	TGTGCCAGCAGTTACGGAGGGTTAGAGACCCAGTACTTC
TRBV20-1	-	-	TRBJ2-1	CSASDRKNEQFF	TGCAGTGCTAGCGACAGGAAGAATGAGCAGTTCTTC
TRBV2	once	TRBD1	TRBJ2-7	CASSLTRTGEMYEQYF	TGTGCCAGCAGTCTTACCCGGACAGGGGAGATGTACGAGCAGTACTTC
TRBV12-3/TRBV12-4	many	-	TRBJ2-1	CASSFTSNEQFF	TGTGCCAGCAGTTTTACAAGTAATGAGCAGTTCTTC
TRBV2	few	-	TRBJ1-3	CASSGDQGAGNTIYF	TGTGCCAGCAGTGGCGATCAGGGAGCTGGAAACACCATATATTTT
TRBV24-1	many	TRBD2	TRBJ2-1	CATSDKTSGSGYEQFF	TGTGCCACCAGTGATAAGACTAGCGGGAGTGGTTATGAGCAGTTCTTC
TRBV7-2	-	TRBD2	TRBJ2-1	CASSLASGGNEQFF	TGTGCCAGCAGCTTAGCTAGCGGGGGCAATGAGCAGTTCTTC
TRBV7-2	few	-	TRBJ2-2	CASSLGRLGSFAGELFF	TGTGCCAGCAGCTTAGGGAGACTAGGTTCTTTCGCCGGGGAGCTGTTTTTT
TRBV5-1	few	TRBD2	TRBJ2-1	CASGGGSGGSYNEQFF	TGCGCCAGCGGGGGGGGGAGTGGGGGCTCCTACAATGAGCAGTTCTTC
TRBV12-3/TRBV12-4	-	-	TRBJ2-3	CASSLAFRVGSTDTQYF	TGTGCCAGCAGTTTAGCCTTCAGGGTGGGGAGCACAGATACGCAGTATTTT
TRBV12-3/TRBV12-4	many	-	TRBJ2-2	CASSPIVSGPNTGELFF	TGTGCCAGCAGTCCCATTGTTTCAGGACCCAACACCGGGGAGCTGTTTTTT
TRBV12-3/TRBV12-4	few	-	TRBJ2-5	CASSFGKETQYF	TGTGCCAGCAGTTTCGGTAAAGAGACCCAGTACTTC
TRBV28	many	TRBD1	TRBJ1-5	CASKDDRGSNQPQHF	TGTGCCAGCAAAGACGACAGGGGTAGCAATCAGCCCCAGCATTTT
TRBV7-3	-	-	TRBJ2-1	CASSTKPGRYEQFF	TGTGCCAGCAGCACTAAGCCTGGGAGGTATGAGCAGTTCTTC